Listed below are T cell receptor beta chains from one sample, sequenced in a study of post-analysis software for immune sequencing data. Each CDR3 protein gets one entry after TCRdb re-called the PCR reads with MiXCR. Counted here are approximately 400,000 distinct CDR3 sequences, about a third occurring once; the ten biggest clones make up over 10%. Material for sequencing was blood. Source of these receptors: a girl under 18 with multiple sclerosis. Both conserved end residues are part of each CDR3. D genes are given only for firm matches. Clone size is shown for a subset of rows, as once, few, many or a class of expanded clone.

j_call clone_size v_call d_call cdr3_aa cdr3_nt
TRBJ1-4 NA TRBV3-1 NA CASSPPSEWGVNEKLFF TGTGCCAGCAGCCCCCCAAGCGAATGGGGGGTTAATGAAAAACTGTTTTTT
TRBJ1-6 NA TRBV5-1 NA CASSDGQLRGSPLHF TGCGCCAGCAGCGACGGACAGTTGCGTGGGTCACCCCTCCACTTT
TRBJ2-1 few TRBV29-1 TRBD1 CSVETGTALTHRSYNEQFF TGCAGCGTAGAAACCGGGACAGCCCTAACCCACCGCTCCTACAATGAGCAGTTCTTC
TRBJ2-3 few TRBV6-4 TRBD2 CASSGTSGGTDTQYF TGTGCCAGCAGTGGGACTAGCGGGGGCACAGATACGCAGTATTTT
TRBJ2-2 NA TRBV6-6 NA CASLLFPPGELFF TGTGCCAGCTTGTTATTTCCCCCCGGGGAGCTGTTTTTT
TRBJ2-5 NA TRBV4-1 NA CASSQGYGETQYF TGCGCCAGCAGCCAAGGTTACGGAGAGACCCAGTACTTC
TRBJ2-7 NA TRBV29-1 NA CSVGGWGGRSLYEQYF TGCAGCGTTGGGGGTTGGGGGGGGCGCTCCCTCTACGAGCAGTACTTC
TRBJ1-1 once TRBV12-5 NA CASVKQENTEAFF TGTGCTAGTGTTAAACAGGAGAACACTGAAGCTTTCTTT
TRBJ2-1 few TRBV6-2/TRBV6-3 TRBD2 CVSSTGLAGRGEQFF TGTGTCAGCAGTACGGGACTAGCGGGGAGGGGTGAGCAGTTCTTC
TRBJ2-1 NA TRBV5-1 TRBD2 CASSYLAGADNEQFF TGCGCCAGCAGCTATCTAGCGGGGGCCGACAATGAGCAGTTCTTC
TRBJ1-5 many TRBV12-3/TRBV12-4 TRBD1 CASSWTGGNQPQHF TGTGCCAGCAGTTGGACAGGAGGCAATCAGCCCCAGCATTTT
TRBJ1-2 NA TRBV12-3/TRBV12-4 NA CASRLAPGLNYGYTF TGTGCCAGCAGGCTTGCCCCGGGACTCAACTATGGCTACACCTTC
TRBJ2-1 NA TRBV9 TRBD2 CASSVGGLAGANEQFF TGTGCCAGCAGCGTAGGAGGACTAGCGGGGGCCAATGAGCAGTTCTTC
TRBJ1-2 few TRBV12-3/TRBV12-4 TRBD1 CASTWAPQGADYGYTF TGTGCCAGCACCTGGGCCCCCCAGGGGGCGGACTATGGCTACACCTTC
TRBJ1-5 NA TRBV20-1 NA CSVEKGNQPQHF TGCAGTGTCGAAAAGGGCAATCAGCCCCAGCATTTT
TRBJ2-7 NA TRBV7-8 TRBD2 CASSPREAQVEQYF TGTGCCAGCAGCCCGCGGGAGGCCCAGGTCGAGCAGTACTTC
TRBJ1-1 NA TRBV12-3/TRBV12-4 TRBD1 CASIGTGTTEAFF TGTGCCAGCATCGGGACAGGGACCACTGAAGCTTTCTTT
TRBJ2-1 few TRBV6-5 TRBD1 CASSYGRGLGNEQFF TGTGCCAGCAGTTACGGCAGGGGGTTGGGCAATGAGCAGTTCTTC
TRBJ2-7 NA TRBV5-1 NA CASSLASGVSYEQYF TGCGCCAGCAGCTTGGCCAGCGGAGTATCCTACGAGCAGTACTTC
TRBJ2-1 NA TRBV20-1 TRBD2 CSARETGTSGGHIYNEQFF TGCAGTGCTAGAGAAACCGGGACTAGCGGGGGCCACATCTACAATGAGCAGTTCTTC